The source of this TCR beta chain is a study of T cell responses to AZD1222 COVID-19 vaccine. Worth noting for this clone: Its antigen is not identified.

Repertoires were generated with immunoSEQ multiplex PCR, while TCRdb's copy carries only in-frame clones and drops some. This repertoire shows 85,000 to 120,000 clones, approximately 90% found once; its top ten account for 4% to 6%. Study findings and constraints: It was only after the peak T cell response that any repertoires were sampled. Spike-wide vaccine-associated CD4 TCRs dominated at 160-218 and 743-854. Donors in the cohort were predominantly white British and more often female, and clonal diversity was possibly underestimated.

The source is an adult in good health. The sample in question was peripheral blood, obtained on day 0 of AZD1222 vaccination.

The CDR3 bases are TGTGCCAGCAGTCCGCCAGGGATGAACATTCAGTACTTC. This gives the protein CASSPPGMNIQYF. The V and J genes are TRBV6-5 and TRBJ2-4, with D possibly matching TRBD1 (5 bases). The CDR3 runs 13 residues. CDR1 and CDR2 (germline): MNHEY, SVGAGI. Trimming cost V 5 bases and J 7 bases, with 12 bases left between them.